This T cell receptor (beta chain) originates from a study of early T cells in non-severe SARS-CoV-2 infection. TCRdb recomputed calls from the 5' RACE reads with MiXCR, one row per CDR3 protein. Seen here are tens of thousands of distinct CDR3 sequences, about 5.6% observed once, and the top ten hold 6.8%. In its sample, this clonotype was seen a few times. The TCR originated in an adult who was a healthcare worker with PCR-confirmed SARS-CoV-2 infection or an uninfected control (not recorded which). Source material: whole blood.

The CDR3 nucleotides read TGCAGTGCTAGAGTGGGCAGGGGGACTTGGGAGACCCAGTACTTC. It is translated as CSARVGRGTWETQYF. This chain uses TRBV20-1 with TRBJ2-5; TRBD1 might be the D (7 bases). CDR1 is DFQATT, CDR2 SNEGSKA, per germline (reference sequence). The CDR3 runs 15 residues. Trimming took 1 base from V and 5 from J, leaving 17 bases between them.